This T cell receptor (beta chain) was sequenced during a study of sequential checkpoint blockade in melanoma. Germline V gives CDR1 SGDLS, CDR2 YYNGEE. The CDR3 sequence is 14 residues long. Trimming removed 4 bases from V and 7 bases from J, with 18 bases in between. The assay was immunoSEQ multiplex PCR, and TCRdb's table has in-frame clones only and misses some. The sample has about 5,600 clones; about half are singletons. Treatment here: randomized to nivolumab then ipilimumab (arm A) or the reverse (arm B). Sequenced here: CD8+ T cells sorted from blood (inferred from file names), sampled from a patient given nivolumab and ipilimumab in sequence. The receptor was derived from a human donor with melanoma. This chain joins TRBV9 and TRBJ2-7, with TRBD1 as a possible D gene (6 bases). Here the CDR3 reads CASSPGDFLREQYF. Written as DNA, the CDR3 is TGTGCCAGCAGCCCAGGGGATTTCCTACGAGAGCAGTACTTC.